What follows describes a single TCR beta chain. Germline CDR1 is SQVTM and CDR2 is ANQGSEA. After removal of 3 bases from V and 2 bases from J, the junction contained 2 bases not matched to a gene. The CDR3 runs 13 residues. This sample stems from a study of blood T cell repertoires in COVID-19. Background on the study: The United States, Italy and Spain were the sources of the acute and convalescent COVID-19 samples. From T cells, B-cell-depleted T cells, or PBMCs came the material, which was cDNA or gDNA.

As handled by the study authors: Researchers report that nucleated cell counts were estimated from reference gene primer amplification. Method: immunoSEQ multiplex PCR; TCRdb's copy keeps in-frame clones and lacks some. V, J and clone size were drawn from that table, and D and trimming were deduced from the DNA. The sample shows 87,000 or so clones, 65% to 90% of them seen only once. This sequence originates from a woman older than 75 with active or convalescent COVID-19. Input material: peripheral blood. V usage is TRBV29-1 and J usage is TRBJ2-7; 9 nucleotides match TRBD2. CDR3 sequence: CSVEASGTYEQYF. The DNA of the CDR3 is TGCAGCGTTGAGGCTAGCGGGACCTACGAGCAGTACTTC.